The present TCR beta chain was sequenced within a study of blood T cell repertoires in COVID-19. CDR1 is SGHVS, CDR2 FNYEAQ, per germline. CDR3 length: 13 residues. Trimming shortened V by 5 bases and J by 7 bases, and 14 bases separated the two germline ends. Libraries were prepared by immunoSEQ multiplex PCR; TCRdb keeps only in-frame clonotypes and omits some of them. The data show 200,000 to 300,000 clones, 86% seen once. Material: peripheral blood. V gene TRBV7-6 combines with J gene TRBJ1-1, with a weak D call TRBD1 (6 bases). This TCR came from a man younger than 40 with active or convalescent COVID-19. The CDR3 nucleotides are TGTGCCAGCAGCCCTCAGGGGCTGGGTGAAGCTTTCTTT. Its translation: CASSPQGLGEAFF.